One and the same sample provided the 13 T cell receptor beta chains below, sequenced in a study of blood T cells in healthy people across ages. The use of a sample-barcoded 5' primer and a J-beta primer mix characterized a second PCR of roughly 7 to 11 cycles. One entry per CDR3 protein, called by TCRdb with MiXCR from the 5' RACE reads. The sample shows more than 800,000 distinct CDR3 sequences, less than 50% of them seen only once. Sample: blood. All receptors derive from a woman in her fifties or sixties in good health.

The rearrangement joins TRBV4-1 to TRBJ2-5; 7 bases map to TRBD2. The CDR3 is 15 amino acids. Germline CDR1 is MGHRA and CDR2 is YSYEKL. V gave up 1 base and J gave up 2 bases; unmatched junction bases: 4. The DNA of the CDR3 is TGCGCCAGCAGCCAAGGGACTAGGACACAAGAGACCCAGTACTTC. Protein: CASSQGTRTQETQYF.

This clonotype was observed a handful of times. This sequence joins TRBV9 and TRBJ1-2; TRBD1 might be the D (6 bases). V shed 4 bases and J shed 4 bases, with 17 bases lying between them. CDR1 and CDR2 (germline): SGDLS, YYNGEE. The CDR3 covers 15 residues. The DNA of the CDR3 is TGTGCCAGCAGCCCCGGAGGGGGGAGTAGCTATGGCTACACCTTC. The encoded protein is CASSPGGGSSYGYTF. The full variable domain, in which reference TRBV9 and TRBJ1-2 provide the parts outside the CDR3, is DSGVTQTPKHLITATGQRVTLRCSPRSGDLSVYWYQQSLDQGLQFLIQYYNGEERAKGNILERFSAQQFPDLHSELNLSSLELGDSALYFCASSPGGGSSYGYTFGSGTRLTVV.

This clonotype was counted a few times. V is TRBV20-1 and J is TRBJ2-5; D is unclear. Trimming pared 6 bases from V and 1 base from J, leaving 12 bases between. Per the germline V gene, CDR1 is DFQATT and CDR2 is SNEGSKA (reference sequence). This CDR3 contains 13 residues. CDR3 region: CSATEPSQETQYF. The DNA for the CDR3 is TGCAGTGCCACCGAACCTAGCCAAGAGACCCAGTACTTC.

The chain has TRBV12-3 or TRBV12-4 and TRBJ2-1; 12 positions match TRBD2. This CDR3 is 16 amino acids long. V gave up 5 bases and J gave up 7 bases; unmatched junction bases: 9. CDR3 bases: TGTGCCAGCAGTCACGGACTAGCGGGATGTTCAAATGAGCAGTTCTTC. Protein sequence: CASSHGLAGCSNEQFF.

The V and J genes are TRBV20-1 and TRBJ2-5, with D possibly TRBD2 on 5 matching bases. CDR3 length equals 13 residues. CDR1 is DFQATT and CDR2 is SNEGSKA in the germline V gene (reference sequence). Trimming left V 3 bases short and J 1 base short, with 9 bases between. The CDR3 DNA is TGCAGTGCTAGGCTAGGAGGCCAAGAGACCCAGTACTTC. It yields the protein CSARLGGQETQYF.

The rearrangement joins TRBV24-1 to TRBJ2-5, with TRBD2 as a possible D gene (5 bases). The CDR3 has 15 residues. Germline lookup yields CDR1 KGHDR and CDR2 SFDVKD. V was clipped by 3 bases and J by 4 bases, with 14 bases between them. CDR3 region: CATSDASSSRETQYF. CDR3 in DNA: TGTGCCACCAGTGATGCCTCGTCTAGCCGAGAGACCCAGTACTTC.

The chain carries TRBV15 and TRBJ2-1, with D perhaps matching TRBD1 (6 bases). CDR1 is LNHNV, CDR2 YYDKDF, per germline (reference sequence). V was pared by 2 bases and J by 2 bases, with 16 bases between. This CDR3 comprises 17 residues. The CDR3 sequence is CATSRTRATGPYNEQFF. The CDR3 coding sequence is TGTGCCACCAGCAGAACCCGCGCGACAGGCCCCTACAATGAGCAGTTCTTC.

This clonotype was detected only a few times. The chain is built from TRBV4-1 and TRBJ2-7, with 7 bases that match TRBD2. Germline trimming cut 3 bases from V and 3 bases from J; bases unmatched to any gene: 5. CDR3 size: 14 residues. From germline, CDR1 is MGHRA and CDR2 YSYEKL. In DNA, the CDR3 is TGCGCCAGCAGCCACACCGGGACTAACTACGAGCAGTACTTC. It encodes CASSHTGTNYEQYF.

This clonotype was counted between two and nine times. In nucleotides, the CDR3 is TGCAGCGTTGAAGGAATTGGCCAGTATGGCTACACCTTC. Protein: CSVEGIGQYGYTF. The chain joins TRBV29-1 to TRBJ1-2; no clear D gene. This CDR3 is 13 amino acids long. CDR1 SQVTM and CDR2 ANQGSEA come from the germline V gene. Trimming stripped 1 base from V and 5 bases from J, with 11 bases between.

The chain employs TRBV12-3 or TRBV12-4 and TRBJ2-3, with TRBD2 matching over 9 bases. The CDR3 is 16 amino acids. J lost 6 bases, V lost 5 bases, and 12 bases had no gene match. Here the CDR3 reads CASSDCISGSVDTQYF. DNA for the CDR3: TGTGCCAGCAGTGACTGCATTAGCGGGAGCGTGGATACGCAGTATTTT.

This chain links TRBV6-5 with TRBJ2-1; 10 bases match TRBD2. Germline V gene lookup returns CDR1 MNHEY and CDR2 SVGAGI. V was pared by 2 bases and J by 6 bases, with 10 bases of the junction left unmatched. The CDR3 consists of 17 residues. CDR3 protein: CASSYIRLAGEANEQFF. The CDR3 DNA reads TGTGCCAGCAGTTACATAAGGCTAGCGGGAGAAGCCAATGAGCAGTTCTTC.

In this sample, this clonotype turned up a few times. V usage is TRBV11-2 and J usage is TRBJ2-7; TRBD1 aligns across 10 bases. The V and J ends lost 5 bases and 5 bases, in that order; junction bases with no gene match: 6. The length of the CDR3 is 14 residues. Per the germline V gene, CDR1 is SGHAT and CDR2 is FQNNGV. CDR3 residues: CASSILTGGDEQYF. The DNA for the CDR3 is TGTGCCAGCAGCATCCTGACAGGGGGCGACGAGCAGTACTTC.

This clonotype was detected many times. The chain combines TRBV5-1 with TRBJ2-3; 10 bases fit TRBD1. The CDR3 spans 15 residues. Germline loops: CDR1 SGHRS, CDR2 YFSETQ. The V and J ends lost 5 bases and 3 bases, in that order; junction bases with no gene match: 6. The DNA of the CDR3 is TGCGCCAGCAGTTCCGACAGGGGGCGTACAGATACGCAGTATTTT. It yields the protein CASSSDRGRTDTQYF.